The 29 T cell receptor beta chains presented below share a single source sample, sequenced in a study of STAT3 mutations in large granular lymphocyte leukemia. Study outcomes and limitations: Every T-cell large granular lymphocyte leukemia patient had at least one immunodominant TCR beta clonotype.

The data were produced by immunoSEQ multiplex PCR, yet TCRdb's version contains in-frame clones alone and is incomplete. This table holds under 25,000 clones, over 80% found once. These TCRs' antigens remain unknown. The source material was peripheral blood mononuclear cells. The receptors were sampled from a man aged 55 to 70 with T-cell large granular lymphocyte leukemia. Some clones in this sample may be carry-over from other donors' samples.

In the case of this clone: One end of the junction fails to match germline, which may point to a read error. The chain is built from TRBV20-1 and TRBJ2-1; 8 bases are shared with TRBD1. CDR3 length equals 11 residues. Germline-derived CDR1 and CDR2 are DFQATT and SNEGSKA (reference sequence). CDR3 in amino acids: CSARGTGVQFF. As DNA, the CDR3 is TGCAGTGCAAGAGGGACAGGCGTTCAGTTCTTC.

The chain carries TRBV18 and TRBJ1-1; 9 bases match TRBD1. V gave up 3 bases and J gave up 2 bases; unmatched junction bases: 13. The CDR3 is 18 amino acids. CDR1 is KGHSH, CDR2 LQKENI, per germline. The CDR3 DNA follows: TGTGCCAGCTCACCCCGCCCTTTACAGGGGGCAAGAAACACTGAAGCTTTCTTT. This sequence encodes CASSPRPLQGARNTEAFF.

V gene TRBV6-5 combines with J gene TRBJ1-5; D remains ambiguous. The CDR3 sequence is 14 residues long. Per germline, CDR1 MNHEY and CDR2 SVGAGI. The germline V and J ends were trimmed by 5 bases and 11 bases, with 19 bases remaining between them. The DNA of the CDR3 is TGTGCCAGCAGTCGAGAAGGTTCCAGCGCGACCCAGCATTTT. Protein sequence: CASSREGSSATQHF.

The chain joins TRBV7-2 to TRBJ2-1; 11 nucleotides match TRBD2. With 6 bases clipped from V and 6 bases from J, the junction kept 7 bases outside the gene matches. Germline loops: CDR1 SGHTA, CDR2 FQGNSA. CDR3 length: 15 amino acids. The DNA of the CDR3 is TGTGCCAGCAGGACTATAGCGGGAGGGAGCAATGAGCAGTTCTTC. Its translation is CASRTIAGGSNEQFF.

The V gene is TRBV5-1, the J gene TRBJ2-3, with TRBD2 matching over 11 bases. Germline CDR1 and CDR2: SGHRS and YFSETQ. The ends lost 7 bases at V and 9 bases at J; junction bases unmatched: 13. The CDR3 contains 15 residues. The CDR3, as DNA: TGCGCCAGCTCCCTGCAGGGACTAGCGGAGGGGACGCAGTATTTT. This translates into CASSLQGLAEGTQYF.

The CDR3 DNA reads as TGTGCCAGCAGTGATCGGGTAGCGGGAGGCAAGAACACCGGGGAGCTGTTTTTT. Translating gives CASSDRVAGGKNTGELFF. V usage is TRBV25-1 and J usage is TRBJ2-2, with 10 bases aligning to TRBD2. The CDR3 has 18 residues. Germline V gives CDR1 MGHDK, CDR2 SYGVNS. The V segment lost 3 bases and the J segment 1 base; nucleotides outside the gene matches: 8. The whole variable domain, remainder taken from reference TRBV25-1 and TRBJ2-2, is EADIYQTPRYLVIGTGKKITLECSQTMGHDKMYWYQQDPGMELHLIHYSYGVNSTEKGDLSSESTVSRIRTEHFPLTLESARPSHTSQYLCASSDRVAGGKNTGELFFGEGSRLTVL.

The chain couples TRBV5-6 to TRBJ1-1, with D possibly being TRBD1 (6 bases). Germline CDR1 SGHDT, CDR2 YYEEEE. The CDR3 runs 15 residues. Trimming removed 0 bases from V and 0 bases from J, with 9 bases in between. The CDR3 sequence is CASSLGRGVNTEAFF. The CDR3 coding sequence is TGTGCCAGCAGCTTGGGAAGGGGGGTGAACACTGAAGCTTTCTTT.

The gene calls are TRBV18 and TRBJ2-7; D not certain. This CDR3 region has 13 residues. Looked up from germline, CDR1 is KGHSH and CDR2 is LQKENI. With 4 bases removed from V and 3 bases from J, the gap between germline ends came to 10 bases. The CDR3 nucleotides read TGTGCCAGCTCACAGTCAGGTATCTACGAGCAGTACTTC. Its protein product is CASSQSGIYEQYF.

The V call is TRBV30, the J call TRBJ2-1; TRBD2 matches at 8 bases. CDR1 is GTSNPN, CDR2 SVGIG, per germline (reference sequence). With 8 bases clipped from V and 7 bases from J, the junction kept 7 bases outside the gene matches. There are 12 residues in the CDR3. CDR3 sequence: CARASGWNEQFF. In DNA, the CDR3 is TGTGCCAGAGCTAGCGGGTGGAATGAGCAGTTCTTC.

The chain recombines TRBV7-2 with TRBJ2-7; perhaps D is TRBD1 or TRBD2 (5 bases each). From germline, CDR1 is SGHTA and CDR2 FQGNSA. The CDR3 sequence is 13 residues long. Deletions cut 4 bases from V and 6 bases from J, with 13 bases between. CDR3 DNA: TGTGCCAGCAGCTCCGGTCCGGGGCTCGAGCAGTACTTC. Its translation is CASSSGPGLEQYF. Together with reference TRBV7-2 and TRBJ2-7, the CDR3 gives the full variable domain: GAGVSQSPSNKVTEKGKDVELRCDPISGHTALYWYRQSLGQGLEFLIYFQGNSAPDKSGLPSDRFSAERTGGSVSTLTIQRTQQEDSAVYLCASSSGPGLEQYFGPGTRLTVT.

The V gene is TRBV25-1, the J gene TRBJ1-1; D is unresolved. Trimming removed 4 bases at V and 3 bases at J, with 12 bases between. Germline values: CDR1 MGHDK, CDR2 SYGVNS. This CDR3 is 14 amino acids long. The CDR3 region is CASSAPGEYTEAFF. The CDR3 DNA is TGTGCCAGCAGTGCCCCCGGGGAATACACTGAAGCTTTCTTT.

This clone showed up just once. V gene TRBV5-1 combines with J gene TRBJ2-3, with TRBD1 as a possible D gene (5 bases). The CDR3 loop spans 13 amino acids. CDR1 SGHRS and CDR2 YFSETQ come from the germline V gene. V gave up 1 base and J gave up 6 bases, with 9 bases separating them. For the CDR3, the DNA is TGCGCCAGCAGCTTGCCAGGGATTGATACGCAGTATTTT. It codes for CASSLPGIDTQYF.

The chain combines TRBV28 with TRBJ1-2; 12 bases are shared with TRBD1. CDR3 length: 14 amino acids. Germline V gene data show CDR1 as MDHEN and CDR2 as SYDVKM. Trimming took 7 bases from V and 5 from J; bases not matched to a gene: 5. CDR3 sequence reads: CASTGTGGVYGYTF. CDR3 nucleotide sequence: TGTGCCAGCACCGGGACAGGGGGCGTGTATGGCTACACCTTC.

The chain links TRBV9 to TRBJ1-4; D unresolved. V lost 0 bases and J 7 bases, leaving 13 bases between the germline ends. Germline loops: CDR1 SGDLS, CDR2 YYNGEE. CDR3 length equals 15 residues. The CDR3 DNA follows: TGTGCCAGCAGCGTAGGGGAACGGACCTTTGAAAAACTGTTTTTT. This sequence encodes CASSVGERTFEKLFF.

Written as DNA, the CDR3 is TGTGCCAGCAGCTTAGGCCGGCCCTCTGGGGCCAACGTCCTGACTTTC. Its translation: CASSLGRPSGANVLTF. V usage is TRBV13 and J usage is TRBJ2-6, with no clear D. CDR1 is PRHDT and CDR2 is FYEKMQ in the germline V gene (reference sequence). The CDR3 sequence is 16 residues long. Trimming left V 0 bases short and J 0 bases short, with 6 bases between.

This chain uses TRBV5-1 with TRBJ1-1, with no clear D. This CDR3 is 14 amino acids long. The V end was cut by 0 bases, the J end by 6 bases, with 12 bases between. Germline V gives CDR1 SGHRS, CDR2 YFSETQ. The CDR3 region is CASSLDSPGAEAFF. The CDR3 coding sequence is TGCGCCAGCAGCTTGGACAGCCCTGGGGCTGAAGCTTTCTTT.

The CDR3 region is CASSQQGARYEQYF. The CDR3 bases are TGTGCCAGCAGCCAACAGGGGGCTCGCTACGAGCAGTACTTC. The V gene is TRBV7-2, the J gene TRBJ2-7, with 9 bases fitting TRBD1. The trim removed 5 bases at V and 3 bases at J, leaving 5 bases unmatched. The CDR3 is 14 residues long. The V gene's germline CDR1 is SGHTA and CDR2 FQGNSA.

The chain links TRBV27 to TRBJ1-3; D possibly corresponds to TRBD1 (5 bases). The CDR3 has 16 residues. V lost 6 bases, J lost 0 bases, and 15 bases lay in between. CDR1 and CDR2 (germline): MNHEY, SMNVEV (reference sequence). The CDR3 here is CASSPTALISGNTIYF. The DNA for the CDR3 is TGTGCCAGCAGCCCGACAGCTCTCATCTCTGGAAACACCATATATTTT.

This clone was recorded a few times. The chain couples TRBV7-9 to TRBJ1-6; 11 bases align to TRBD1. Unmatched junction bases numbered 7, after V lost 6 bases and J lost 9 bases. This CDR3 contains 15 residues. Germline CDR1 is SEHNR and CDR2 is FQNEAQ (reference sequence). DNA for the CDR3: TGTGCCAGCAGTTTTACCGGGACAGGGGGTTCACCCCTCCACTTT. It specifies CASSFTGTGGSPLHF.

The V and J genes are TRBV19 and TRBJ1-2; 7 positions match TRBD1. The CDR3 runs 15 residues. V dropped 6 bases and J dropped 3; count of bases not matched to a gene: 10. In germline, CDR1 is LNHDA, CDR2 SQIVND (reference sequence). CDR3 loop: CASSNRGGEDYGYTF. The DNA for the CDR3 is TGTGCCAGTAGCAACAGGGGAGGTGAGGACTATGGCTACACCTTC.

The chain couples TRBV5-4 to TRBJ2-5, with 12 bases lining up with TRBD2. V shed 0 bases and J 1 base; nucleotides not matched to a gene: 1. The germline gives CDR1 SGHNT, CDR2 YYREEE (reference sequence). The CDR3 is 16 residues long. CDR3 region: CASSLGLAGVQETQYF. CDR3 DNA: TGTGCCAGCAGCTTGGGACTAGCGGGAGTCCAAGAGACCCAGTACTTC.

The chain uses TRBV10-2 and TRBJ2-7; TRBD2 aligns across 7 bases. Germline values: CDR1 WSHSY, CDR2 SAAADI. V lost 0 bases, J lost 5 bases, and 4 bases stayed unmatched. This CDR3 is 14 amino acids long. CDR3 in amino acids: CASSESGGKNEQYF. The CDR3 DNA reads TGCGCCAGCAGTGAGTCCGGGGGGAAGAACGAGCAGTACTTC.

This chain joins TRBV10-1 and TRBJ1-5, with a tentative D call TRBD1 (6 bases). CDR3 length: 14 residues. V shed 5 bases and J shed 5 bases, with 13 bases lying between them. Germline V gives CDR1 WNHNN, CDR2 SYGVQD (reference sequence). The CDR3 region has the DNA TGCGCCAGCAGTTCGGGACATCCCGATCAGCCCCAGCATTTT. This gives the protein CASSSGHPDQPQHF.

The rearrangement joins TRBV30 to TRBJ1-5; the D gene is possibly TRBD1 (5 bases). Germline V lookup: CDR1 GTSNPN, CDR2 SVGIG (reference sequence). The CDR3 has 14 amino acids. Trimming took 0 bases from V and 3 from J, leaving 9 bases between them. This CDR3 reads CAWSVGRVNQPQHF. CDR3 in DNA: TGTGCCTGGAGTGTAGGCAGGGTCAATCAGCCCCAGCATTTT.

For this clone: A read error may account for a junction end that differs from germline. The gene calls are TRBV7-9 and TRBJ2-5; D is ambiguous. CDR3 size: 13 residues. Looked up from germline, CDR1 is SEHNR and CDR2 is FQNEAQ (reference sequence). CDR3 bases: TGTGCCAGCAGCCTCCGAGACCACGAGACCCAGTACTTC. This sequence encodes CASSLRDHETQYF.

The chain recombines TRBV5-1 with TRBJ2-7; D not certain. This CDR3 is built from 13 residues. The germline V gene has CDR1 SGHRS and CDR2 YFSETQ. V lost 1 base and J lost 3, with 8 bases in between. Here the CDR3 reads CASSLSVNYEQYF. The CDR3 DNA reads TGCGCCAGCAGCTTGTCCGTTAACTACGAGCAGTACTTC.

The chain combines TRBV6-5 with TRBJ1-2; no definite D call. CDR3 size: 15 residues. From germline, CDR1 is MNHEY and CDR2 SVGAGI. With 2 bases removed from V and 4 bases from J, the gap between germline ends came to 14 bases. In DNA form, the CDR3 reads TGTGCCAGCAGTTACCTGCGCCCTCGTGGCTATGGCTACACCTTC. The encoded protein is CASSYLRPRGYGYTF.

This clone was seen more than once but under ten times. The V call is TRBV27, the J call TRBJ1-5, with 8 bases fitting TRBD1. The ends lost 4 bases at V and 1 base at J; junction bases unmatched: 3. CDR3 length: 15 amino acids. Looked up from germline, CDR1 is MNHEY and CDR2 is SMNVEV (reference sequence). Here the CDR3 reads CASSWTGRSNQPQHF. CDR3 sequence (DNA): TGTGCCAGCAGTTGGACAGGGAGAAGCAATCAGCCCCAGCATTTT.

CDR3 region: CASSEGRGQERGYTF. CDR3 sequence (DNA): TGTGCCAGCAGTGAGGGCCGTGGGCAGGAGAGGGGCTACACCTTC. The genes are TRBV6-1 and TRBJ1-2; D not resolved. The length of the CDR3 is 15 residues. The germline V and J ends were trimmed by 3 bases and 8 bases, with 19 bases remaining between them. Germline CDR1 MNHNS, CDR2 SASEGT.